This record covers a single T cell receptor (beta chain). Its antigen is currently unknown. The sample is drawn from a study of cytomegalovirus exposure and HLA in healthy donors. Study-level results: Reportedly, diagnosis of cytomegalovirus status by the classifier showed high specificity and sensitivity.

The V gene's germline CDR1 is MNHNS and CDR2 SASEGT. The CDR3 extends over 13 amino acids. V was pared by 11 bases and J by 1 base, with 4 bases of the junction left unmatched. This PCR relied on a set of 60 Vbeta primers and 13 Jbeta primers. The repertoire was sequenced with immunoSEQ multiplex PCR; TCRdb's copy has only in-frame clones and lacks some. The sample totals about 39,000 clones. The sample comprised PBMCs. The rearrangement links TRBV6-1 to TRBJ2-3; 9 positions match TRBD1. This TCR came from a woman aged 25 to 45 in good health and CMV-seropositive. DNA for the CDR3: TGTGCCGGAAGGACAGGGGGCACAGATACGCAGTATTTT. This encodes CAGRTGGTDTQYF.